This entry lists 13 T cell receptor beta chains sequenced from one sample in a study of glioma-infiltrating T cells. TCR alpha and beta CDR3 regions were amplified from RNA using iRepertoire nested multiplex PCR. One entry per CDR3 protein, called by TCRdb with MiXCR from the multiplex PCR reads. The table lists 150,000 to 200,000 distinct CDR3 sequences, 32% of them singletons, with 20% to 25% in the top ten. The specimen sequenced was glioma tissue, nonneoplastic brain tissue, or PBMCs (not recorded which). The receptors originated from a human donor with low-grade glioma or glioblastoma, undergoing nonglioma brain surgery, or in good health (not recorded which).

This clonotype was observed a few times. The chain combines TRBV29-1 with TRBJ2-1; weak D call: TRBD1 (5 bases). Germline CDR1 is SQVTM and CDR2 is ANQGSEA. Trimming took 4 bases from V and 2 from J, leaving 12 bases between them. The CDR3 loop spans 14 amino acids. The CDR3 region has the DNA TGCAGCGTTGTGGGGCAGCAAACCTACAATGAGCAGTTCTTC. Protein product: CSVVGQQTYNEQFF.

The J gene is TRBJ1-2, the V gene TRBV4-1, with 7 bases that match TRBD1. With V trimmed by 1 base and J by 5 bases, 10 bases remained unmatched. From germline, CDR1 is MGHRA and CDR2 YSYEKL. The CDR3 has 16 residues. CDR3 protein: CASSQGTGAHVYGYTF. CDR3 nucleotide sequence: TGCGCCAGCAGCCAAGGGACAGGAGCACACGTTTATGGCTACACCTTC.

This chain joins TRBV12-3 or TRBV12-4 and TRBJ2-3; TRBD2 aligns across 11 bases. The trim removed 5 bases at V and 2 bases at J, leaving 6 bases unmatched. This CDR3 has 16 residues. The CDR3 sequence: CASSEISGRATDTQYF. The CDR3 DNA follows: TGTGCCAGCAGTGAGATTAGCGGGAGGGCCACAGATACGCAGTATTTT.

The table lists this clonotype with many counts. This sequence joins TRBV7-9 and TRBJ2-1; either TRBD1 or TRBD2 may supply D (6 bases each). V dropped 7 bases and J dropped 8 bases, with 15 bases sitting between them. Germline V lookup: CDR1 SEHNR, CDR2 FQNEAQ (reference sequence). The CDR3 is 13 residues long. CDR3 bases: TGTGCCAGCAACCTACAGAGGGGGGATGAGCAGTTCTTC. Translated, it gives CASNLQRGDEQFF.

In its sample, this clonotype was seen many times. CDR3 loop: CASTIAGGKIRNTEAFF. The CDR3 DNA reads as TGTGCCAGCACCATTGCAGGGGGTAAGATTCGGAACACTGAAGCTTTCTTT. The gene calls are TRBV6-2 or TRBV6-3 and TRBJ1-1, with 7 bases that match TRBD1. Germline CDR1 and CDR2: MNHEY and SVGEGT. Unmatched junction bases numbered 15, after V lost 7 bases and J lost 1 base. This CDR3 spans 17 amino acids.

The chain combines TRBV19 with TRBJ2-5; D possibly corresponds to TRBD1 (5 bases). Germline V gene lookup returns CDR1 LNHDA and CDR2 SQIVND (reference sequence). The CDR3 spans 13 residues. V was cut by 3 bases and J by 5 bases, with 10 bases left in between. The CDR3 is CASSISGLETQYF. The CDR3 nucleotides are TGTGCCAGTAGTATTTCAGGGCTGGAGACCCAGTACTTC.

This clonotype appeared many times. The chain recombines TRBV12-3 or TRBV12-4 with TRBJ2-3; D is unclear. V was trimmed by 0 bases and J by 2 bases, leaving 6 bases between them. This CDR3 region has 14 residues. CDR3 sequence: CASSLASLTDTQYF. In DNA, the CDR3 is TGTGCCAGCAGTTTAGCTTCCCTCACAGATACGCAGTATTTT.

This clonotype has ten or more counts. The gene calls are TRBV27 and TRBJ2-7, with TRBD1 matching 7 bases. Germline CDR1 is MNHEY and CDR2 is SMNVEV (reference sequence). Trimming at V came to 4 bases and at J to 2 bases, leaving 8 bases not matched to a gene. The CDR3 is 15 residues long. The CDR3 protein is CASSSTGVGPYEQYF. The CDR3 DNA follows: TGTGCCAGCAGTTCAACAGGGGTGGGCCCCTACGAGCAGTACTTC.

This clonotype appeared many times. CDR3 sequence: CASSPAPGPTTDTQYF. For the CDR3, the DNA is TGTGCCAGCTCACCCGCGCCGGGACCGACCACAGATACGCAGTATTTT. The gene calls are TRBV18 and TRBJ2-3; the D gene could be TRBD1 or TRBD2 (5 bases each). CDR1 and CDR2 from the germline V gene are KGHSH and LQKENI. The germline V and J ends were trimmed by 3 bases and 2 bases, with 15 bases remaining between them. This CDR3 contains 16 residues.

V usage is TRBV7-9 and J usage is TRBJ2-5, with TRBD2 identical over 9 bases. V shed 5 bases, J shed 4 bases, and the junction held 8 bases outside the gene matches. This CDR3 spans 15 amino acids. Germline CDR1 is SEHNR and CDR2 is FQNEAQ (reference sequence). The CDR3 coding sequence is TGTGCCAGCAGCGCAGGACTAGCGAGTGGAGAGACCCAGTACTTC. The encoded protein is CASSAGLASGETQYF.

This clonotype was seen many times. The CDR3 nucleotides read TGTGCCAGCAGCGGTACCGGGACTCGTAGAGATACGCAGTATTTT. It yields the protein CASSGTGTRRDTQYF. V gene TRBV7-2 combines with J gene TRBJ2-3; the D gene is possibly TRBD2 (6 bases). Germline assignment: CDR1 SGHTA and CDR2 FQGNSA. Between the trimmed V and J ends, which lost 5 bases and 5 bases, there was a span of 17 bases. The CDR3 contains 15 residues.

The gene calls are TRBV19 and TRBJ2-4; D remains unclear. The CDR3 runs to 13 residues. CDR1 and CDR2 from the germline V gene are LNHDA and SQIVND (reference sequence). Between the trimmed V and J ends, which lost 5 bases and 13 bases, there was a span of 18 bases. The CDR3 loop reads CASSARLGEPQYF. CDR3 nucleotide sequence: TGTGCCAGTAGTGCCAGGCTCGGCGAGCCCCAGTACTTC.

This chain joins TRBV12-3 or TRBV12-4 and TRBJ1-2; possibly TRBD1 for D (5 bases). The CDR3 totals 13 residues. V was cut by 6 bases and J by 8 bases, with 16 bases left in between. CDR3 nucleotide sequence: TGTGCCAGCAGCCCAGGGACTCTGAGAGGCTACACCTTC. Translated, it gives CASSPGTLRGYTF.